This is a list of T cell receptor beta chains from one sample in a study of breast tumors, draining lymph nodes, adjacent tissues. TCRdb itself ran the multiplex PCR reads through MiXCR, one entry per CDR3 protein. The profile shows about 230,000 distinct CDR3 sequences, about 30% of them singletons. Sequencing used axillary lymph node tissue. The origin of the receptors is a female donor with breast cancer. Some clones in this sample may be carry-over from other donors' samples. Both conserved end residues are part of each CDR3. The D gene is left open where the match is weak. Clone size is shown for a subset of rows, as once, few, many or a class of expanded clone.

CDR3: CASSLDRENIQYF
DNA: TGTGCCAGCAGCTTAGACAGGGAAAACATTCAGTACTTC
D: -
size: many
J: TRBJ2-4
V: TRBV7-8

CDR3: CATSDLKGSQETQHF
DNA: TGTGCCACCAGTGATTTGAAAGGGAGTCAAGAGACCCAGCATTTT
D: -
size: -
J: TRBJ1-5
V: TRBV24-1

CDR3: CATSDLQTPGVDYGYTF
DNA: TGTGCCACCAGTGATTTGCAAACGCCGGGAGTTGACTATGGCTACACCTTC
D: -
size: many
J: TRBJ1-2
V: TRBV24-1

CDR3: CASSLQGRGDTQYF
DNA: TGCGCCAGCAGCTTACAGGGGAGGGGAGACACCCAGTACTTC
D: -
size: few
J: TRBJ2-5
V: TRBV5-1

CDR3: CASSHEASGTHYEQYF
DNA: TGTGCCAGCAGTCACGAGGCTAGCGGGACCCACTACGAGCAGTACTTC
D: TRBD2
size: few
J: TRBJ2-7
V: TRBV6-5

CDR3: CASRISPSGGYGYTF
DNA: TGTGCCAGCAGAATTTCACCTTCGGGCGGCTATGGCTACACCTTC
D: -
size: few
J: TRBJ1-2
V: TRBV28

CDR3: CATSSALAGIADTQYF
DNA: TGTGCCACCAGCAGTGCCCTAGCGGGAATTGCAGATACGCAGTATTTT
D: TRBD2
size: -
J: TRBJ2-3
V: TRBV15

CDR3: CATPLALAGRNEQSF
DNA: TGCGCCACTCCCCTCGCACTAGCGGGCAGGAATGAGCAGTCCTTC
D: TRBD2
size: -
J: TRBJ2-1
V: TRBV10-1

CDR3: CSQGQGTDGYTF
DNA: TGCAGCCAGGGACAGGGCACGGATGGCTACACCTTC
D: TRBD1
size: -
J: TRBJ1-2
V: TRBV29-1

CDR3: CASSLVRQGDYGYPF
DNA: TGTGCCAGCAGCTTGGTCCGACAGGGAGACTATGGCTACCCCTTC
D: TRBD1
size: -
J: TRBJ1-2
V: TRBV7-8

CDR3: CASSPQTGPYEQYF
DNA: TGTGCCAGCAGTCCTCAAACGGGGCCGTACGAGCAGTACTTC
D: -
size: many
J: TRBJ2-7
V: TRBV27

CDR3: CASSLEVGGRNYGYTF
DNA: TGTGCCAGCAGCTTAGAGGTGGGGGGCAGGAACTATGGCTACACCTTC
D: -
size: many
J: TRBJ1-2
V: TRBV7-9

CDR3: CASRQGGTNEKLFF
DNA: TGTGCCAGCAGGCAAGGGGGGACTAATGAAAAACTGTTTTTT
D: -
size: many
J: TRBJ1-4
V: TRBV28

CDR3: CASSQDRGTGGYYGYTF
DNA: TGTGCCAGCAGCCAAGATCGCGGGACAGGTGGATACTATGGCTACACCTTC
D: TRBD1
size: few
J: TRBJ1-2
V: TRBV4-2

CDR3: CASTEREGANEQYF
DNA: TGTGCCAGCACCGAGCGGGAGGGTGCCAACGAGCAGTACTTC
D: TRBD2
size: many
J: TRBJ2-7
V: TRBV6-6

CDR3: CASSSARTTNEKLFF
DNA: TGTGCCAGCAGCTCGGCTCGCACAACTAATGAAAAACTGTTTTTT
D: -
size: many
J: TRBJ1-4
V: TRBV5-8

CDR3: CASRTGASVYNEQFF
DNA: TGTGCCAGTAGGACCGGGGCTAGCGTTTACAATGAGCAGTTCTTC
D: -
size: -
J: TRBJ2-1
V: TRBV19

CDR3: CAWSTGTGGYSPLHF
DNA: TGTGCCTGGAGTACCGGGACAGGGGGTTATTCACCCCTCCACTTT
D: TRBD1
size: -
J: TRBJ1-6
V: TRBV30

CDR3: CSARVGLNTGELFF
DNA: TGCAGTGCTAGGGTGGGACTGAACACCGGGGAGCTGTTTTTT
D: -
size: many
J: TRBJ2-2
V: TRBV20-1

CDR3: CSVKQGSSNEKLFF
DNA: TGCAGCGTCAAACAGGGGTCTTCTAATGAAAAACTGTTTTTT
D: TRBD1
size: many
J: TRBJ1-4
V: TRBV29-1

CDR3: CASSHRVPSPLHF
DNA: TGTGCCAGCAGTCACCGGGTTCCCTCACCCCTCCACTTT
D: -
size: many
J: TRBJ1-6
V: TRBV6-6

CDR3: CASSVGIGRGADTQYF
DNA: TGCGCCAGCAGCGTGGGTATCGGACGGGGAGCAGATACGCAGTATTTT
D: -
size: many
J: TRBJ2-3
V: TRBV5-1

CDR3: CSARDPGGNQPQHF
DNA: TGCAGTGCTAGAGATCCGGGGGGCAATCAGCCCCAGCATTTT
D: -
size: -
J: TRBJ1-5
V: TRBV20-1

CDR3: CASSLTDTSSYNEQFF
DNA: TGTGCCAGCAGTCTAACCGACACTAGCTCCTACAATGAGCAGTTCTTC
D: -
size: many
J: TRBJ2-1
V: TRBV7-9

CDR3: CAISDPLGGTRGETQYF
DNA: TGTGCCATCAGTGACCCCCTGGGGGGGACTAGAGGGGAGACCCAGTACTTC
D: TRBD2
size: -
J: TRBJ2-5
V: TRBV2

CDR3: CSGTPRAGPKFYGYTF
DNA: TGCAGTGGAACCCCTAGGGCGGGCCCAAAATTCTATGGCTACACCTTC
D: -
size: once
J: TRBJ1-2
V: TRBV20-1

CDR3: CASKTGAEGYGYTF
DNA: TGTGCCAGCAAGACAGGGGCGGAGGGCTATGGCTACACCTTC
D: TRBD1
size: many
J: TRBJ1-2
V: TRBV6-5

CDR3: CASTGGPTNEKLFF
DNA: TGTGCCTCTACCGGGGGACCAACTAATGAAAAACTGTTTTTT
D: -
size: many
J: TRBJ1-4
V: TRBV30

CDR3: CASSYLYATGTGGVYRPQHF
DNA: TGTGCCAGCAGTTACCTATACGCTACCGGGACAGGGGGTGTTTATAGGCCCCAGCATTTT
D: TRBD1
size: few
J: TRBJ1-5
V: TRBV6-5

CDR3: CAISVTGSTEAFF
DNA: TGTGCCATCAGTGTTACAGGGAGCACTGAAGCTTTCTTT
D: -
size: few
J: TRBJ1-1
V: TRBV10-3

CDR3: CASSLVQLPYEQYF
DNA: TGTGCCAGCAGCTTAGTACAGCTTCCCTACGAGCAGTACTTC
D: -
size: many
J: TRBJ2-7
V: TRBV5-6

CDR3: CASSHAGTGELFF
DNA: TGTGCCAGCAGTCACGCAGGCACCGGGGAGCTGTTTTTT
D: -
size: many
J: TRBJ2-2
V: TRBV6-6

CDR3: CATSNRGGEAFF
DNA: TGTGCCACCAGCAACAGGGGGGGAGAAGCTTTCTTT
D: TRBD1
size: -
J: TRBJ1-1
V: TRBV15

CDR3: CASSLGLAGVGDTQYF
DNA: TGTGCCAGCAGCTTGGGGCTAGCGGGAGTGGGAGATACGCAGTATTTT
D: TRBD2
size: many
J: TRBJ2-3
V: TRBV5-6

CDR3: CASSETGLASNEQFF
DNA: TGTGCCAGCAGTGAGACGGGACTAGCGTCCAATGAGCAGTTCTTC
D: TRBD2
size: many
J: TRBJ2-1
V: TRBV2

CDR3: CASSQGEGVRYGYTF
DNA: TGTGCCAGCAGTCAAGGGGAGGGGGTCCGCTATGGCTACACCTTC
D: -
size: -
J: TRBJ1-2
V: TRBV6-6

CDR3: CASSLEGTSGSYEQYF
DNA: TGTGCCAGCAGCTTAGAAGGGACTAGCGGGAGCTACGAGCAGTACTTC
D: TRBD2
size: many
J: TRBJ2-7
V: TRBV7-2

CDR3: CASSPGGGQPQHF
DNA: TGTGCCAGCAGCCCAGGAGGGGGGCAGCCCCAGCATTTT
D: -
size: many
J: TRBJ1-5
V: TRBV11-2

CDR3: CASSLPNTEAFF
DNA: TGTGCCAGCAGCTTACCGAACACTGAAGCTTTCTTT
D: -
size: -
J: TRBJ1-1
V: TRBV5-6

CDR3: CASSYPPDRVRTEAFF
DNA: TGTGCCAGCAGTTACCCCCCGGACAGGGTGAGGACTGAAGCTTTCTTT
D: TRBD1
size: -
J: TRBJ1-1
V: TRBV6-6

CDR3: CASSGEGASGELFF
DNA: TGCGCCAGCAGCGGAGAGGGGGCGTCCGGGGAGCTGTTTTTT
D: TRBD1
size: -
J: TRBJ2-2
V: TRBV5-1

CDR3: CASSIREGEKLFF
DNA: TGTGCCAGTAGTATCAGGGAGGGAGAAAAACTGTTTTTT
D: -
size: many
J: TRBJ1-4
V: TRBV19

CDR3: CASLRDRTFSYEQYF
DNA: TGTGCCAGCTTGCGGGACAGGACATTCTCCTACGAGCAGTACTTC
D: TRBD1
size: few
J: TRBJ2-7
V: TRBV6-1

CDR3: CAISLQTGGGYGYTF
DNA: TGTGCCATCAGTTTACAAACAGGGGGAGGCTATGGCTACACCTTC
D: TRBD1
size: -
J: TRBJ1-2
V: TRBV10-3

CDR3: CSARTGGDTEAFF
DNA: TGCAGTGCGAGGACAGGGGGGGACACTGAAGCTTTCTTT
D: TRBD1
size: few
J: TRBJ1-1
V: TRBV20-1

CDR3: CASSSGTSGPDTQYF
DNA: TGCGCCAGCAGCTCCGGGACTAGCGGACCAGATACGCAGTATTTT
D: TRBD2
size: -
J: TRBJ2-3
V: TRBV5-1

CDR3: CTSSSRQNTGELFF
DNA: TGTACCAGCAGCTCACGACAGAACACCGGGGAGCTGTTTTTT
D: -
size: -
J: TRBJ2-2
V: TRBV6-1

CDR3: CAWGQSINSPLHF
DNA: TGTGCCTGGGGACAGTCGATAAATTCACCCCTCCACTTT
D: -
size: many
J: TRBJ1-6
V: TRBV30

CDR3: CASRPTESTEAFF
DNA: TGTGCCAGCAGACCGACGGAGAGCACTGAAGCTTTCTTT
D: -
size: -
J: TRBJ1-1
V: TRBV12-3/TRBV12-4

CDR3: CASSTPSAGLEETQYF
DNA: TGTGCCAGCAGCACCCCCTCAGCGGGATTAGAAGAGACCCAGTACTTC
D: TRBD2
size: many
J: TRBJ2-5
V: TRBV11-2

CDR3: CASSHGGSYNEQFF
DNA: TGTGCCAGCAGTCATGGGGGGTCCTACAATGAGCAGTTCTTC
D: -
size: -
J: TRBJ2-1
V: TRBV6-1

CDR3: CASRQDRVHGELFF
DNA: TGTGCCAGCAGACAGGACAGGGTGCACGGGGAGCTGTTTTTT
D: TRBD1
size: many
J: TRBJ2-2
V: TRBV7-3

CDR3: CATSDTVAGGVDTQYF
DNA: TGTGCCACCAGTGATACCGTAGCGGGAGGAGTTGATACGCAGTATTTT
D: TRBD2
size: many
J: TRBJ2-3
V: TRBV24-1

CDR3: CASSYPGTGQAQHF
DNA: TGTGCCAGCAGTTACCCGGGGACGGGTCAAGCCCAGCATTTT
D: -
size: many
J: TRBJ1-5
V: TRBV6-6

CDR3: CASRRLAENTDTQYF
DNA: TGTGCCAGCAGGAGACTAGCGGAAAACACAGATACGCAGTATTTT
D: TRBD2
size: many
J: TRBJ2-3
V: TRBV2

CDR3: CASSFTGQGALGEKLFF
DNA: TGCGCCAGCAGCTTCACGGGACAGGGGGCGCTGGGGGAAAAACTGTTTTTT
D: TRBD1
size: many
J: TRBJ1-4
V: TRBV5-1

CDR3: CASSQVDFYNEQFF
DNA: TGCGCCAGCAGCCAAGTAGACTTTTACAATGAGCAGTTCTTC
D: -
size: -
J: TRBJ2-1
V: TRBV4-1